This TCR beta chain was sequenced in a study of preoperative IRX-2 immunotherapy in early breast cancer. The V end lost 3 bases, the J end lost 0 bases, and 2 bases lay between the germline ends. Germline CDR1 DFQATT, CDR2 SNEGSKA (reference sequence). The CDR3 has 11 residues. Treatment: preoperative locoregional IRX-2 cytokine immunotherapy. This phase Ib study tested locoregional IRX-2 cytokine immunotherapy given before surgery. Assay: immunoSEQ multiplex PCR; the TCRdb copy retains only in-frame clones and omits some. The repertoire holds 28,000 or so clones, with around 90% as singletons. The rearrangement joins TRBV20-1 to TRBJ2-5; D is uncertain. This receptor was obtained from a human donor with breast cancer. Collection took place from a patient treated with IRX-2 immunotherapy. CDR3 sequence: CSARDQETQYF. The CDR3, as DNA: TGCAGTGCTAGGGACCAAGAGACCCAGTACTTC.